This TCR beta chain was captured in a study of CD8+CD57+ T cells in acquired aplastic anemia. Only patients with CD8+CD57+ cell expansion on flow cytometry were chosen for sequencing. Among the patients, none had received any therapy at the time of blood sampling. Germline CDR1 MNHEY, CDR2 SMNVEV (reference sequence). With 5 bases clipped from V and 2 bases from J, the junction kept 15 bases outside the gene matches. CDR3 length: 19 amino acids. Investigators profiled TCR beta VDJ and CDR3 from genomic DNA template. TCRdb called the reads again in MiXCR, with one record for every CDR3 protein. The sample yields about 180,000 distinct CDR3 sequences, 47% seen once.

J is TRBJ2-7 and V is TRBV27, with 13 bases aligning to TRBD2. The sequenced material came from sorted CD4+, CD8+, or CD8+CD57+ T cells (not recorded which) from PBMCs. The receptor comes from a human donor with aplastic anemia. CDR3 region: CASSRDGLAGVSITYEQYF. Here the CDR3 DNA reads TGTGCCAGCAGTAGAGATGGACTAGCGGGGGTCTCGATCACCTACGAGCAGTACTTC.